This T cell receptor (beta chain) was retrieved from a study of Ad26.COV2.S vaccination and SARS-CoV-2 variants. Clones were read by immunoSEQ multiplex PCR, and TCRdb kept only the in-frame ones, dropping some. The sample includes roughly 380,000 clones, roughly nine tenths of them seen just once. Turning to this clone: Its specificity is not known.

The germline V gene has CDR1 MRHNA and CDR2 SNTAGT. CDR3 length: 14 residues. Trimming shortened V by 6 bases and J by 0 bases, and 9 bases separated the two germline ends. Overall study findings and caveats: It was found that vaccine and placebo recipients had similar non-spike TCR breadth. The TCR breadth and depth analyses may have understated or missed part of the total T cell responses.

The sequence derives from a human donor who had recovered from COVID-19. Material: peripheral blood, obtained after recovery from COVID-19. The chain combines TRBV6-4 with TRBJ1-3, with D uncertain. CDR3: CASRYDPSGNTIYF. CDR3 sequence (DNA): TGTGCCAGCAGATATGACCCCTCTGGAAACACCATATATTTT.